These T cell receptor beta chains were read from a single sample in a study of T cell changes during pregnancy in multiple sclerosis. Only in-frame clones appear in the TCRdb table, and some are missing; sequencing was by immunoSEQ multiplex PCR. The sample carries about 40,000 clones, roughly 94% recorded once. The sample in question was peripheral blood, obtained in the third trimester of pregnancy. These receptors all come from a female donor with multiple sclerosis, enrolled in a pregnancy study. Both conserved end residues are part of each CDR3. A clone size is listed for some rows: how often the clone was seen (once, few, many), or a class if it is expanded.

v_gene	abundance	CDR3aa
TRBV5-1	.	CASSPDRASVGGYF
TRBV19	.	CASSDPGLASNEQFF
TRBV7-9	.	CASSLEGQGWGTDTQYF
TRBV11-2	.	CASSLPGRVETQYF
TRBV18	.	CASSPHRQETQYF
TRBV11-3	.	CASSLETAGGELFF
TRBV11-2	.	CASSLVRDSRYGYTF
TRBV5-6	.	CASSLEGRGLANYGYTF
TRBV6-5	.	CASSYSGLINYGYTF
TRBV4-1	.	CASSQDGGAVYEQYF
TRBV25-1	.	CASDRGRVNDEQFF
TRBV2	.	CASSSDRTNSPLHF
TRBV5-1	.	CASSYGTTLSSYNEQFF
TRBV9	.	CASSVGGLQGAQTEAFF
TRBV30	.	CAWTQGPEAFF
TRBV4-1	.	CASSFGQGFDYEQYF
TRBV4-1	.	CASSQVTSGRYEQFF
TRBV5-1	.	CASSPLGLAGSSYNEQFF
TRBV5-5	.	CASSLGTRGNTGELFF
TRBV16	.	CASSRIGTANSPLHF
TRBV27	.	CASSGSGGVGLTETQYF
TRBV19	.	CASTKGQHNSPLHF
TRBV27	.	CASRRAASYTIYF
TRBV6-1	once	CASRESSSGANVLTF
TRBV4-1	.	CASSLSPTSYEQYF
TRBV19	.	CASKEVAGGIYGYTF